The present T cell receptor (beta chain) was sequenced within a study of regulatory T cells in long-lasting Graves disease. Study summary: Antithyroid drug exposure in newly diagnosed Graves' patients had lasted under 3 months. Notes on the study in general: Owing to a sample size that was small, accuracy may have been reduced. Newly diagnosed patients shared about a thousand public clonotypes; persistent patients shared more than 2,500.

The time point was: newly diagnosed GD, antithyroid drugs for less than 3 months. Extracted RNA from PBMCs served as the source of the TCR library. In germline, CDR1 is SEHNR, CDR2 FQNEAQ (reference sequence). Trimming stripped 1 base from V and 8 bases from J, with 6 bases between. The CDR3 contains 12 residues. With iRepertoire HTBI primers and Arm-PCR of CDR3 regions, TCR beta libraries were built. TCRdb re-called the multiplex PCR reads through MiXCR, storing one row per CDR3 protein. The profile shows approximately 460,000 distinct CDR3 sequences, about a sixth of them singletons. Regarding this clonotype: Its cognate antigen is unknown.

This same sample was also part of a study on T cells in Graves' hyperthyroidism and ophthalmopathy. That paper states: The HTBI primer set served for first-round RT-PCR of the TCR CDR3.

This material consisted of peripheral blood mononuclear cells (PBMCs), taken at new diagnosis, from a patient treated with antithyroid drugs. This TCR was recovered from a woman aged 25 to 39 with Graves disease. The V gene is TRBV7-9, the J gene TRBJ1-3; D is uncertain. Written as DNA, the CDR3 is TGTGCCAGCAGCTTAGGAGCGGACACCATATATTTT. It is translated as CASSLGADTIYF.